Shown below are 8 T cell receptor beta chains from a single sample sequenced in a study of shared clonotypes between healthy human individuals. It was CD45RO-negative cells, positively selected for CCR7, that made up naive CD8 cells, with terminally differentiated effector memory CD45RA+ cells excluded. The assay was immunoSEQ multiplex PCR, and TCRdb's table has in-frame clones only and misses some. The data hold 630,000 or so clones, with 98% observed a single time. The sequenced sample was naive CD8+ T cells sorted from blood. The receptors shown here come from a man under 40 in good health.

The V gene is TRBV11-3, the J gene TRBJ2-5; D is ambiguous. This CDR3 is 12 amino acids long. The ends were cut back, 4 bases at V and 3 bases at J, with 6 bases in the middle. Germline V CDR1 and CDR2: SGHNT, YENEEA. Written as DNA, the CDR3 is TGTGCCAGCAGCTCGGCGAAAGAGACCCAGTACTTC. Translated, it gives CASSSAKETQYF.

The chain joins TRBV5-6 to TRBJ2-5; 9 nucleotides match TRBD2. There are 16 residues in the CDR3. Germline lookup yields CDR1 SGHDT and CDR2 YYEEEE. V lost 3 bases and J lost 0; bases outside the gene matches: 6. In DNA, the CDR3 is TGTGCCAGCAGCTCTCCTCGACTAGCGGACCAAGAGACCCAGTACTTC. Its translation: CASSSPRLADQETQYF.

The V and J genes are TRBV5-1 and TRBJ2-2, with 7 bases fitting TRBD1. Looked up from germline, CDR1 is SGHRS and CDR2 is YFSETQ. This CDR3 is built from 15 residues. Trimming removed 1 base from V and 4 bases from J; junction bases left unmatched: 4. The DNA of the CDR3 is TGCGCCAGCAGCTTGCGACAGGGATTCACCGGGGAGCTGTTTTTT. Translated: CASSLRQGFTGELFF.

The sample holds one count of this clone. This rearrangement joins TRBV7-8 to TRBJ2-7; 8 bases match TRBD1. Germline V gives CDR1 SGHVS, CDR2 FQNEAQ. The CDR3 is 15 residues long. The trim removed 5 bases at V and 2 bases at J, leaving 8 bases unmatched. The CDR3 nucleotides are TGTGCCAGCAGCCATTCCGGGACAGGAGCCTACGAGCAGTACTTC. The encoded protein is CASSHSGTGAYEQYF.

This clone was found once. The chain has TRBV5-5 and TRBJ1-5, with 8 bases aligning to TRBD1. The J segment lost 3 bases and the V segment lost 3 bases, leaving 11 bases of the junction unmatched. Germline CDR1 is SGHKS and CDR2 is YYEKEE (reference sequence). The CDR3 runs to 17 residues. The CDR3 nucleotides read TGTGCCAGCAGCTACAAGGCGACAGGGGCATACAATCAGCCCCAGCATTTT. The encoded protein is CASSYKATGAYNQPQHF.

The CDR3 region is CASSVVGASGRVADTQYF. Here the CDR3 DNA reads TGTGCCAGCAGCGTAGTAGGGGCTAGCGGGAGGGTAGCAGATACGCAGTATTTT. This chain links TRBV9 with TRBJ2-3, with 12 bases fitting TRBD2. CDR3 length: 18 residues. Germline V gene lookup returns CDR1 SGDLS and CDR2 YYNGEE. J was trimmed by 4 bases and V by 0 bases; bases with no gene match: 9.

The chain combines TRBV15 with TRBJ2-1, with TRBD2 matching 7 bases. CDR3 size: 18 residues. Germline CDR1 LNHNV, CDR2 YYDKDF (reference sequence). The trim removed 2 bases at V and 4 bases at J, leaving 14 bases unmatched. As DNA, the CDR3 is TGTGCCACCAGCAGACTCCCGGGACGGGACTACTTATACAATGAGCAGTTCTTC. It is translated as CATSRLPGRDYLYNEQFF. Full variable domain (remainder filled in from reference TRBV15 and TRBJ2-1): DAMVIQNPRYQVTQFGKPVTLSCSQTLNHNVMYWYQQKSSQAPKLLFHYYDKDFNNEADTPDNFQSRRPNTSFCFLDIRSPGLGDTAMYLCATSRLPGRDYLYNEQFFGPGTRLTVL.

The rearrangement links TRBV14 to TRBJ2-1; D gene uncertain. This CDR3 spans 18 amino acids. CDR1 is SGHDN and CDR2 is FVKESK in the germline V gene. Deletions cut 0 bases from V and 3 bases from J, with 18 bases between. The CDR3 nucleotides read TGTGCCAGCAGCCAAGATGATTGGGTTCGTGGGCTCTACAATGAGCAGTTCTTC. Its protein product is CASSQDDWVRGLYNEQFF.